These T cell receptor beta chains were read from a single sample in a study of blood T cells in healthy people across ages. TCRdb ran MiXCR on the 5' RACE reads and lists one entry per CDR3 protein. This table holds about 1,500,000 distinct CDR3 sequences, approximately 30% found once. The sample consisted of blood. The source of these receptors is a woman aged 30 to 39 in good health. CDR3s include the opening cysteine and the closing phenylalanine or tryptophan. D genes are given only for firm matches. Where a row states a size, it is once, few, many or the class of an expanded clone; other rows omit it.

CDR3aa: CASSLAELADDNEQFF
CDR3nt: TGTGCCAGCAGCCTGGCCGAGCTAGCGGATGACAATGAGCAGTTCTTC
d_gene: TRBD2
len: 16
j_gene: TRBJ2-1
v_gene: TRBV12-3/TRBV12-4
abundance: few

CDR3aa: CASSQDGRQGAREQYF
CDR3nt: TGTGCCAGCAGCCAAGATGGGCGGCAGGGGGCGCGGGAGCAGTACTTC
d_gene: .
len: 16
j_gene: TRBJ2-5
v_gene: TRBV14
abundance: .

CDR3aa: CASSKTSGGSETQYF
CDR3nt: TGTGCCAGCAGCAAGACTAGCGGGGGGTCGGAGACCCAGTACTTC
d_gene: TRBD2
len: 15
j_gene: TRBJ2-5
v_gene: TRBV7-9
abundance: .

CDR3aa: CASTQGSRTQYF
CDR3nt: TGTGCCAGCACCCAGGGGTCCCGGACGCAGTATTTT
d_gene: .
len: 12
j_gene: TRBJ2-3
v_gene: TRBV6-2/TRBV6-3
abundance: .

CDR3aa: CASSFGDPIPFTF
CDR3nt: TGTGCCAGCAGCTTTGGGGACCCTATACCATTCACCTTC
d_gene: .
len: 13
j_gene: TRBJ1-2
v_gene: TRBV7-9
abundance: few

CDR3aa: CASSYGAGDWETQYF
CDR3nt: TGTGCCAGCAGTTACGGTGCGGGTGACTGGGAGACCCAGTACTTC
d_gene: .
len: 15
j_gene: TRBJ2-5
v_gene: TRBV6-2/TRBV6-3
abundance: few

CDR3aa: CASSHPVGGSDEQYF
CDR3nt: TGTGCCAGCAGCCACCCGGTCGGGGGAAGCGACGAGCAGTACTTC
d_gene: .
len: 15
j_gene: TRBJ2-7
v_gene: TRBV9
abundance: many

CDR3aa: CATSDQGEFGNEQFF
CDR3nt: TGTGCCACCAGTGACCAGGGAGAATTTGGCAATGAGCAGTTCTTC
d_gene: .
len: 15
j_gene: TRBJ2-1
v_gene: TRBV24-1
abundance: few

CDR3aa: CASSPWQTIEAFF
CDR3nt: TGTGCCAGCAGTCCCTGGCAGACAATTGAAGCTTTCTTT
d_gene: .
len: 13
j_gene: TRBJ1-1
v_gene: TRBV27
abundance: .

CDR3aa: CASGLVRTSSYEQYF
CDR3nt: TGTGCTAGTGGTTTGGTACGGACTAGTTCCTACGAGCAGTACTTC
d_gene: TRBD2
len: 15
j_gene: TRBJ2-7
v_gene: TRBV12-5
abundance: few

CDR3aa: CAISESLFLAGVGNEQFF
CDR3nt: TGTGCCATCAGTGAGTCCTTATTTCTAGCGGGAGTGGGAAATGAGCAGTTCTTC
d_gene: TRBD2
len: 18
j_gene: TRBJ2-1
v_gene: TRBV10-3
abundance: .